This T cell receptor (beta chain) was identified in a study of monozygotic twins with cystic fibrosis. This table comes from immunoSEQ multiplex PCR, and its TCRdb copy is limited to in-frame clones, with some not included. This sample carries 30,000 to 35,000 clones, approximately 70% of them seen once, and the ten largest clones take about 0.8%. On this clone: Its antigen is as yet unknown.

The CDR3 is 17 residues long. V gave up 1 base and J gave up 6 bases; unmatched junction bases: 7. Germline values: CDR1 MDHEN, CDR2 SYDVKM. The study, taken as a whole, reports: The repertoire was suggested to be naive-dominated, clonality median 0.0095.

The receptor was isolated from a girl aged 10-17 years with cystic fibrosis. Specimen: blood. The J gene is TRBJ2-1, the V gene TRBV28; TRBD2 agrees at 12 bases. CDR3 bases: TGTGCCAGCAGTTTATATGCCGGACTAGCGGGACGCAATGAGCAGTTCTTC. Protein product: CASSLYAGLAGRNEQFF.